Sequencing of this TCR beta chain was carried out in a study of T cell responses to AZD1222 COVID-19 vaccine. Measured with immunoSEQ multiplex PCR; TCRdb has only the in-frame clones, and not every one. The data hold some 190,000 clones, with approximately 93% observed a single time. Sequenced here: peripheral blood, sampled 28 days after the second AZD1222 dose. This TCR derives from an adult who received the AZD1222 COVID-19 vaccine.

The CDR3 region has the DNA TGTGCCAGCAGCTTAAGACGGACTAGCGGCCGCACAGATACGCAGTATTTT. Translating it yields CASSLRRTSGRTDTQYF. V gene TRBV7-9 combines with J gene TRBJ2-3; 10 bases map to TRBD2. The germline CDR1 and CDR2 sequences are SEHNR and FQNEAQ (reference sequence). CDR3 length: 17 amino acids. The trim removed 2 bases at V and 1 base at J, leaving 6 bases unmatched.